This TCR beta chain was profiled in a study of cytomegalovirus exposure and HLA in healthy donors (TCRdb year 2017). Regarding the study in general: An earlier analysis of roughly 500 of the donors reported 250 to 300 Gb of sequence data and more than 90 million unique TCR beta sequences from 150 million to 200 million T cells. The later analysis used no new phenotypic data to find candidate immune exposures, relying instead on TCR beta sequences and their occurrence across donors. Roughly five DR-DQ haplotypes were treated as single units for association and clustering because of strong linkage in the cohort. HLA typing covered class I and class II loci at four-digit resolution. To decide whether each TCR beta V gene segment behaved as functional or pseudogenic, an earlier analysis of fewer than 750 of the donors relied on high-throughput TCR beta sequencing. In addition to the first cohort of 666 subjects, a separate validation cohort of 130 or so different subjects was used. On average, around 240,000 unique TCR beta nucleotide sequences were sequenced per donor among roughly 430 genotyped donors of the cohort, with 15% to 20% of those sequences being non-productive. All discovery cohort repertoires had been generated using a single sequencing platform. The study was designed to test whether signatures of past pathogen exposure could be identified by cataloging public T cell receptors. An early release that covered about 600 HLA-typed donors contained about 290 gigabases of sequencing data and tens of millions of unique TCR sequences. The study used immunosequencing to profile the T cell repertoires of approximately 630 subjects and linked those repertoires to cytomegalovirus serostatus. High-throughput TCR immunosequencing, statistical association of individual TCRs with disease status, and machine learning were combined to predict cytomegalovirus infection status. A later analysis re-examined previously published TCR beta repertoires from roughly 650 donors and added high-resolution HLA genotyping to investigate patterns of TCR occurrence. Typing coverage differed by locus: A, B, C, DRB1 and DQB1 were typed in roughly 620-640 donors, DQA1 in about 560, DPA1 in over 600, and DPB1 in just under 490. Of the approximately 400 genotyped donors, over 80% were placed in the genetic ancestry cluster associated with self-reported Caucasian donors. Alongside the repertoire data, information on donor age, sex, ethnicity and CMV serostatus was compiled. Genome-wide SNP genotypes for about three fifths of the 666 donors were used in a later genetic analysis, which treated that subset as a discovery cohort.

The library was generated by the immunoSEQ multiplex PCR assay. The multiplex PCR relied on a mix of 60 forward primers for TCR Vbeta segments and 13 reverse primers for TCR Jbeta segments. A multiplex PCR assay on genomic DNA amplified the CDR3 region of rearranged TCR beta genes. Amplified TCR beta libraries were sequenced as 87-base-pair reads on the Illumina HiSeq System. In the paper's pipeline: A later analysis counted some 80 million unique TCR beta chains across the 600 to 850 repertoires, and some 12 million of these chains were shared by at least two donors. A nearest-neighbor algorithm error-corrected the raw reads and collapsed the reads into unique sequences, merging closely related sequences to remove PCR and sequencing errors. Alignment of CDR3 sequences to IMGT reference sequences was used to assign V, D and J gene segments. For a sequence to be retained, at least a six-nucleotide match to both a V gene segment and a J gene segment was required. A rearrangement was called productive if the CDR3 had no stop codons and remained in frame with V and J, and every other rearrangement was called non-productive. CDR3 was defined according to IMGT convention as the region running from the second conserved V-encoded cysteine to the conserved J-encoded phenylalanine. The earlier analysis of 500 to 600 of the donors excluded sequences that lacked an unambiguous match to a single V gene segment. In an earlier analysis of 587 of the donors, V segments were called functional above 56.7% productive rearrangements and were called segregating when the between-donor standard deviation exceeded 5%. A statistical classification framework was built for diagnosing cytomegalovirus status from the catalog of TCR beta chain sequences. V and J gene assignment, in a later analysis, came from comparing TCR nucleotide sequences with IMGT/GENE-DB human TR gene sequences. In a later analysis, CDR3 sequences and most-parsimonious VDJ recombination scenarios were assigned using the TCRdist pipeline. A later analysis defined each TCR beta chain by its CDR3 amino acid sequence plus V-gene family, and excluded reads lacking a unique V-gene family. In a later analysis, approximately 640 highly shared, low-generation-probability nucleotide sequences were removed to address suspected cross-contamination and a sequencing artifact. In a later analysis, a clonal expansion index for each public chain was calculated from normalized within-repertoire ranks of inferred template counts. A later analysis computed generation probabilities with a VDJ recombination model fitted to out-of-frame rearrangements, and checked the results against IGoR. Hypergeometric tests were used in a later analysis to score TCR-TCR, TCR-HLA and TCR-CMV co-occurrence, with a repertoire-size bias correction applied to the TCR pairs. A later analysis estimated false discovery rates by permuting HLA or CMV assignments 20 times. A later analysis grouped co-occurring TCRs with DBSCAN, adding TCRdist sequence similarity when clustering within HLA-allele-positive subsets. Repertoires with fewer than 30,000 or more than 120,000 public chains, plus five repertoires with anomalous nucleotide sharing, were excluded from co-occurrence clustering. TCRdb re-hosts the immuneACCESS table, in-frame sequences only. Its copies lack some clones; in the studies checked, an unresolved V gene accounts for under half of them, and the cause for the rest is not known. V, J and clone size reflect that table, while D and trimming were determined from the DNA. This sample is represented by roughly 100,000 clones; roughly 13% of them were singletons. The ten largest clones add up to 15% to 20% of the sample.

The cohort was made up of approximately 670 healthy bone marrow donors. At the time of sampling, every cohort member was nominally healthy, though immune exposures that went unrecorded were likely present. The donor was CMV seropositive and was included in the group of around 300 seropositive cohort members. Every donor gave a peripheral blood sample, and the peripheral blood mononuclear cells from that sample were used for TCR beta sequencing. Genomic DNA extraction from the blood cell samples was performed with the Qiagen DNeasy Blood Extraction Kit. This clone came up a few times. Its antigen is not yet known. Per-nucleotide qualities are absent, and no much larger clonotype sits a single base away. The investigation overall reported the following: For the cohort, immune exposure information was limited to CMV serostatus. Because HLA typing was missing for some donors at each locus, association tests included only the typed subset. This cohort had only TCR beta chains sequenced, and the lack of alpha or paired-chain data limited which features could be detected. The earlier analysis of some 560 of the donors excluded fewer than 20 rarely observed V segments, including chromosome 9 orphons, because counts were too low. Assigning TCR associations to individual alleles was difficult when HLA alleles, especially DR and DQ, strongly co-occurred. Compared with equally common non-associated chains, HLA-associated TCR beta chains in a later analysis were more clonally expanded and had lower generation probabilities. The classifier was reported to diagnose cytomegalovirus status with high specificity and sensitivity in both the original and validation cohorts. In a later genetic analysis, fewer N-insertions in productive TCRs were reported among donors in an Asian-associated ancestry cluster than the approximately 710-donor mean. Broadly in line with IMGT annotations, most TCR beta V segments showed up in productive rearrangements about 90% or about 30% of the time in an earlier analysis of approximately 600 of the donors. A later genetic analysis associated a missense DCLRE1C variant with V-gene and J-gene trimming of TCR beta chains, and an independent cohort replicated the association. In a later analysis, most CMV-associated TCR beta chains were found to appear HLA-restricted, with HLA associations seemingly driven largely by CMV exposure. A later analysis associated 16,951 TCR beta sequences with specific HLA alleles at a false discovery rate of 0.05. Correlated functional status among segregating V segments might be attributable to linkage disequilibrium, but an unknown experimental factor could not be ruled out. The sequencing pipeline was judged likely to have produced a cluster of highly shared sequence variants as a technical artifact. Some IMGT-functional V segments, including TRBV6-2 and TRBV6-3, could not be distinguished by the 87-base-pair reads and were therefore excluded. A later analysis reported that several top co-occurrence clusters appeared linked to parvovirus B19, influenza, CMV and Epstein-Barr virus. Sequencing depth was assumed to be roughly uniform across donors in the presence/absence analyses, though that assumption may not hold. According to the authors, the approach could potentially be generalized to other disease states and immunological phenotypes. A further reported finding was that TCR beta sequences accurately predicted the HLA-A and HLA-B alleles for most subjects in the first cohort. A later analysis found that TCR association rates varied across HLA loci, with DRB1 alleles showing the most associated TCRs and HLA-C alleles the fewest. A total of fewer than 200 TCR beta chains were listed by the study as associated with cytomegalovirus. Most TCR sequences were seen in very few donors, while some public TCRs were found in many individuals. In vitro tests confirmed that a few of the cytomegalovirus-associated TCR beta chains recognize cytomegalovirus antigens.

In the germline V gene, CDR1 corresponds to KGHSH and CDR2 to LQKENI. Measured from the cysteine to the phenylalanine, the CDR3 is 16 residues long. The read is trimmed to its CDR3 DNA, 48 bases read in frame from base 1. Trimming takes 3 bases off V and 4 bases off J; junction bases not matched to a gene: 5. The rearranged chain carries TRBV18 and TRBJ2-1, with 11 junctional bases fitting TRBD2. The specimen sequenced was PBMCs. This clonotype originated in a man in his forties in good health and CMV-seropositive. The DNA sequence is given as TGTGCCAGCTCACCTGACACTAGCGGGAGTTACAATGAGCAGTTCTTC. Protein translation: CASSPDTSGSYNEQFF. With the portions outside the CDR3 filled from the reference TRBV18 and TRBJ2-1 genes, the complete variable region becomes NAGVMQNPRHLVRRRGQEARLRCSPMKGHSHVYWYRQLPEEGLKFMVYLQKENIIDESGMPKERFSAEFPKEGPSILRIQQVVRGDSAAYFCASSPDTSGSYNEQFFGPGTRLTVL.